These 26 T cell receptor beta chains originate from one sample sequenced in a study of cytomegalovirus exposure and HLA in healthy donors. The primer mix had 60 Vbeta and 13 Jbeta primers. The protocol was immunoSEQ multiplex PCR, while the TCRdb copy is restricted to in-frame clones and leaves out a portion. In the table there are 150,000 or so clones, 76% of which are singletons. Specimen: PBMCs. The receptors here all came from a male donor in good health and CMV-seronegative.

The chain couples TRBV5-6 to TRBJ2-7; TRBD2 matches at 9 bases. The CDR3 loop spans 14 amino acids. V was clipped by 4 bases and J by 6 bases; unmatched bases: 8. Per the germline V gene, CDR1 is SGHDT and CDR2 is YYEEEE. CDR3 sequence: CASSGRRTSAEQYF. CDR3 sequence (DNA): TGTGCCAGCAGCGGCAGAAGGACTAGCGCCGAGCAGTACTTC.

The V and J genes are TRBV6-5 and TRBJ2-3; 7 positions agree with TRBD2. The length of the CDR3 is 16 residues. V was pared by 0 bases and J by 5 bases, with 8 bases of the junction left unmatched. Germline-derived CDR1 and CDR2 are MNHEY and SVGAGI. Here the CDR3 reads CASSYSGLGALDTQYF. In DNA, the CDR3 is TGTGCCAGCAGTTACTCCGGACTAGGGGCTTTAGATACGCAGTATTTT.

V and J are TRBV5-5 and TRBJ1-1, with 7 positions matching TRBD1. The junction had 5 bases not matched to a gene; V was cut back by 0 bases and J by 0 bases. This CDR3 contains 16 residues. Germline CDR1 reads SGHKS; CDR2 reads YYEKEE (reference sequence). The CDR3: CASSLAFQGVNTEAFF. The DNA for the CDR3 is TGTGCCAGCAGCTTGGCCTTTCAGGGGGTGAACACTGAAGCTTTCTTT.

The V call is TRBV7-9, the J call TRBJ1-4; no firm D call. The CDR3 has 19 residues. Trimming pared 5 bases from V and 0 bases from J, leaving 22 bases between. Germline V gene sequence: CDR1 SEHNR, CDR2 FQNEAQ (reference sequence). CDR3: CASSRSFRLTIATNEKLFF. The CDR3 region has the DNA TGTGCCAGCAGCCGGAGCTTTCGCCTAACTATTGCAACTAATGAAAAACTGTTTTTT.

The chain is built from TRBV29-1 and TRBJ1-2; D may be TRBD1 (5 bases). Trimming took 0 bases from V and 8 from J, leaving 10 bases between them. There are 12 residues in the CDR3. Germline CDR1 and CDR2: SQVTM and ANQGSEA. The CDR3 spells CSVEEGRVGYTF. For the CDR3, the DNA is TGCAGCGTTGAAGAAGGCAGGGTCGGCTACACCTTC.

V and J are TRBV6-1 and TRBJ1-4; 7 nucleotides agree with TRBD1. The CDR3 has 14 amino acids. The junction had 2 bases not matched to a gene; V was cut back by 3 bases and J by 4 bases. CDR1 is MNHNS and CDR2 is SASEGT in the germline V gene. CDR3 sequence (DNA): TGTGCCAGCAGTGATAACAGGGGTAATGAAAAACTGTTTTTT. Encoded protein: CASSDNRGNEKLFF.

This chain links TRBV25-1 with TRBJ1-1, with TRBD1 matching 9 bases. V lost 6 bases, J lost 1 base, and 0 bases stayed unmatched. Germline CDR1 MGHDK, CDR2 SYGVNS. The CDR3 has 13 residues. This CDR3 is CASRGQGNTEAFF. The CDR3 DNA reads as TGTGCCAGCAGGGGACAGGGGAACACTGAAGCTTTCTTT.

The CDR3 loop reads CASSYITGTEAFF. Here the CDR3 DNA reads TGTGCCAGCAGTTACATCACAGGGACTGAAGCTTTCTTT. The chain is built from TRBV6-5 and TRBJ1-1, with D perhaps matching TRBD1 (6 bases). CDR3 length: 13 amino acids. The V gene's germline CDR1 is MNHEY and CDR2 SVGAGI. V lost 2 bases, J lost 5 bases, and 9 bases lay in between.

The J gene is TRBJ2-1, the V gene TRBV7-9; tentatively, D is TRBD2 (6 bases). The germline V gene encodes CDR1 SEHNR and CDR2 FQNEAQ (reference sequence). This CDR3 region has 12 residues. V dropped 8 bases and J dropped 10 bases, with 15 bases sitting between them. The CDR3 protein is CASGRVGLEQFF. As DNA, the CDR3 is TGTGCCAGCGGCAGGGTTGGACTAGAGCAGTTCTTC.

The rearrangement joins TRBV5-6 to TRBJ2-2, with 7 bases identical to TRBD1. This CDR3 region has 15 residues. The germline gives CDR1 SGHDT, CDR2 YYEEEE. V lost 2 bases and J lost 1; bases outside the gene matches: 2. The CDR3 DNA sequence: TGTGCCAGCAGCTTCGGGACAGTGAACACCGGGGAGCTGTTTTTT. Translating gives CASSFGTVNTGELFF.

This clone has just a few counts. The chain recombines TRBV7-3 with TRBJ2-3; 11 bases map to TRBD2. Germline assignment: CDR1 SGHTA and CDR2 FQGTGA. This CDR3 is built from 15 residues. V was clipped by 5 bases and J by 3 bases; unmatched bases: 4. The CDR3: CASSTTSGGTDTQYF. In nucleotides, the CDR3 is TGTGCCAGCAGCACAACTAGCGGGGGTACAGATACGCAGTATTTT.

The table lists this clone with a few counts. This chain connects TRBV6-5 to TRBJ1-5; D gene unclear. CDR1 is MNHEY, CDR2 SVGAGI, per germline. Trimming cost V 6 bases and J 2 bases, with 11 bases left between them. The CDR3 is made up of 14 amino acids. CDR3 nucleotides: TGTGCCAGCAGCCCTCTTACGGGCAATCAGCCCCAGCATTTT. Translated: CASSPLTGNQPQHF.

The gene calls are TRBV27 and TRBJ2-2; 8 positions match TRBD1. CDR3 size: 16 residues. Germline V CDR1 and CDR2: MNHEY, SMNVEV (reference sequence). V gave up 2 bases and J gave up 1 base; unmatched junction bases: 3. The DNA for the CDR3 is TGTGCCAGCAGTTTAGGAGGGACAGGGAACACCGGGGAGCTGTTTTTT. As protein: CASSLGGTGNTGELFF.

The chain recombines TRBV11-1 with TRBJ2-1; TRBD2 matches 8 bases. This CDR3 has 16 residues. Germline V lookup: CDR1 SGHAT, CDR2 FQDESV (reference sequence). Trimming removed 4 bases from V and 9 bases from J; junction bases left unmatched: 14. CDR3 DNA: TGTGCCAGCAGCTCCAGTAGCGGGAAGCAGCGGGGTGAGCAGTTCTTC. Its translation: CASSSSSGKQRGEQFF.

The sample holds one count of this clone. This sequence joins TRBV28 and TRBJ2-2, with 11 bases lining up with TRBD2. This CDR3 spans 16 amino acids. V gave up 10 bases and J gave up 6 bases; unmatched junction bases: 13. Germline V gene lookup returns CDR1 MDHEN and CDR2 SYDVKM. In DNA, the CDR3 is TGTGCCAACCCTGTGATAGCGGGAGGGGGGGCCGGGGAGCTGTTTTTT. Protein sequence: CANPVIAGGGAGELFF.

The V gene is TRBV9, the J gene TRBJ1-3; D is perhaps TRBD1 (5 bases). In germline, CDR1 is SGDLS, CDR2 YYNGEE. The CDR3 runs to 14 residues. The V end lost 3 bases, the J end lost 4 bases, and 11 bases lay between the germline ends. The CDR3 DNA reads TGTGCCAGCAGCGAGCAGGGTTTGGGAAACACCATATATTTT. It translates to CASSEQGLGNTIYF.

For the CDR3, the DNA is TGCGCCAGCAGCCAAGATCGCGGGGGGACGAGCAATCAGCCCCAGCATTTT. This gives the protein CASSQDRGGTSNQPQHF. This chain connects TRBV4-1 to TRBJ1-5; D possibly corresponds to TRBD1 (5 bases). The V and J ends lost 0 bases and 1 base respectively, with 13 bases between them. CDR1 and CDR2 (germline): MGHRA, YSYEKL. There are 17 residues in the CDR3.

The J gene is TRBJ1-3, the V gene TRBV6-5, with D unresolved. Germline loops: CDR1 MNHEY, CDR2 SVGAGI. This CDR3 has 15 amino acids. V lost 0 bases and J 3 bases, leaving 9 bases between the germline ends. CDR3 residues: CASSYSSERGNTIYF. DNA for the CDR3: TGTGCCAGCAGTTACTCCTCCGAGCGTGGAAACACCATATATTTT.

CDR3 DNA sequence: TGTGCCAGCAGTCGAGAGACAGTCATGAACACTGAAGCTTTCTTT. This codes for CASSRETVMNTEAFF. This chain links TRBV28 with TRBJ1-1, with D possibly being TRBD1 (5 bases). Germline lookup yields CDR1 MDHEN and CDR2 SYDVKM. This CDR3 region has 15 residues. V gave up 5 bases and J gave up 0 bases, with 13 bases separating them.

V and J are TRBV7-2 and TRBJ2-1; 13 nucleotides match TRBD2. This CDR3 is 16 amino acids long. Germline CDR1 is SGHTA and CDR2 is FQGNSA. V gave up 5 bases and J gave up 3 bases; unmatched junction bases: 4. This CDR3 reads CASSPRTSGSYNEQFF. CDR3 in DNA: TGTGCCAGCAGCCCACGGACTAGCGGGAGCTACAATGAGCAGTTCTTC.

This chain joins TRBV5-6 and TRBJ1-4; D is undetermined. Per the germline V gene, CDR1 is SGHDT and CDR2 is YYEEEE. V lost 4 bases and J lost 8, with 18 bases in between. The CDR3 has 15 amino acids. The CDR3 nucleotides read TGTGCCAGCAGCCTCCTGCCCGGCGGAAGAGAAAAACTGTTTTTT. This gives the protein CASSLLPGGREKLFF.

The chain couples TRBV7-8 to TRBJ2-1; possible D gene TRBD1, 5 bases. CDR1 and CDR2 (germline): SGHVS, FQNEAQ. The V end lost 5 bases, the J end lost 0 bases, and 17 bases lay between the germline ends. CDR3 length equals 17 residues. The CDR3 DNA sequence: TGTGCCAGCAGCATGTCCAGGGCTCCGAGCTCCTACAATGAGCAGTTCTTC. This encodes CASSMSRAPSSYNEQFF. Looking up the rest from reference TRBV7-8 and TRBJ2-1 gives the full variable domain: GAGVSQSPRYKVAKRGQDVALRCDPISGHVSLFWYQQALGQGPEFLTYFQNEAQLDKSGLPSDRFFAERPEGSVSTLKIQRTQQEDSAVYLCASSMSRAPSSYNEQFFGPGTRLTVL.

This rearrangement joins TRBV2 to TRBJ2-5; possible D gene TRBD1, 5 bases. V was pared by 9 bases and J by 3 bases, with 11 bases between. The CDR3 covers 12 residues. Per germline, CDR1 SNHLY and CDR2 FYNNEI. The CDR3 coding sequence is TGTGCCAGTCAGGGTATTGAAGAGACCCAGTACTTC. It is translated as CASQGIEETQYF.

The chain combines TRBV28 with TRBJ1-1; D perhaps matches TRBD1 (5 bases). Germline V gene data show CDR1 as MDHEN and CDR2 as SYDVKM. V lost 5 bases to trimming and J lost 4 bases, with 11 bases between them. The CDR3 is 13 amino acids. The CDR3 region is CASSRQNPTEAFF. As DNA, the CDR3 is TGTGCCAGCAGTCGACAGAATCCCACTGAAGCTTTCTTT.

The chain links TRBV2 to TRBJ2-6, with a weak D call TRBD1 (6 bases). The CDR3 runs to 15 residues. V lost 9 bases and J 0 bases, leaving 12 bases between the germline ends. Germline-derived CDR1 and CDR2 are SNHLY and FYNNEI. DNA of the CDR3: TGTGCCAGGAACAGGGAGAGCTCTGGGGCCAACGTCCTGACTTTC. It yields the protein CARNRESSGANVLTF. Drawing the rest from reference TRBV2 and TRBJ2-6, the complete variable domain is EPEVTQTPSHQVTQMGQEVILRCVPISNHLYFYWYRQILGQKVEFLVSFYNNEISEKSEIFDDQFSVERPDGSNFTLKIRSTKLEDSAMYFCARNRESSGANVLTFGAGSRLTVL.

The chain employs TRBV6-5 and TRBJ1-4, with a possible D match to TRBD1 (5 bases). V lost 5 bases to trimming and J lost 3 bases, with 13 bases between them. The CDR3 length is 15 residues. CDR1 is MNHEY and CDR2 is SVGAGI in the germline V gene. In DNA form, the CDR3 reads TGTGCCAGCAGTCTCCACCAGGGATCTAATGAAAAACTGTTTTTT. Translation: CASSLHQGSNEKLFF.